The 11 T cell receptor beta chains given below trace back to one sample, sequenced in a study of patients and donors after allogeneic stem cell transplantation. TCRdb redid the calling of the RT-PCR reads with MiXCR, one entry per CDR3 protein. The table records roughly 940,000 distinct CDR3 sequences, 15% to 20% of them present only once. Material: blood, either unsorted or a sorted T cell fraction (not recorded which). These receptors were taken from a human donor who was either an allogeneic HSCT recipient or a stem cell or donor lymphocyte infusion donor (not recorded which). It is not recorded whose cells these are; they may come from a transplant donor.

The V and J genes are TRBV12-3 or TRBV12-4 and TRBJ1-3; D unclear. The V end was cut by 8 bases, the J end by 3 bases, with 8 bases between. This CDR3 contains 12 residues. CDR3 in amino acids: CASRLYGNTIYF. The CDR3, as DNA: TGTGCCAGCCGACTCTATGGAAACACCATATATTTT.

The chain is built from TRBV6-1 and TRBJ2-5, with TRBD1 identical over 8 bases. V trimming: 7 bases; J trimming: 4 bases; junction bases outside the gene matches: 14. The CDR3 totals 16 residues. The germline V gene encodes CDR1 MNHNS and CDR2 SASEGT. The CDR3 loop is CASTSEAGGLGETQYF. CDR3 coding DNA: TGTGCCAGCACCTCGGAGGCAGGGGGCTTGGGAGAGACCCAGTACTTC.

This clonotype was seen a few times. V and J are TRBV2 and TRBJ1-6, with D possibly matching TRBD1 (5 bases). The germline V gene has CDR1 SNHLY and CDR2 FYNNEI. V dropped 6 bases and J dropped 7 bases, with 10 bases sitting between them. This CDR3 has 13 amino acids. This CDR3 reads CASRRDLNSPLHF. CDR3 coding DNA: TGTGCCAGCAGAAGGGACCTCAATTCACCCCTCCACTTT.

This chain connects TRBV7-2 to TRBJ1-1; D is uncertain. Germline V gene sequence: CDR1 SGHTA, CDR2 FQGNSA. This CDR3 contains 15 residues. Trimming removed 2 bases at V and 1 base at J, with 11 bases between. The CDR3 sequence: CASSLSLNRNTEAFF. The CDR3 DNA is TGTGCCAGCAGCTTATCGCTGAATCGGAACACTGAAGCTTTCTTT.

The V gene is TRBV20-1, the J gene TRBJ2-1, with TRBD2 matching over 11 bases. Unmatched junction bases numbered 9, after V lost 6 bases and J lost 5 bases. The CDR3 has 15 residues. Germline CDR1 and CDR2: DFQATT and SNEGSKA (reference sequence). The CDR3 DNA follows: TGCAGTGCGAGGAGCCTAGCGGGGGGTCACAATGAGCAGTTCTTC. This encodes CSARSLAGGHNEQFF.

This clonotype was found many times. This chain uses TRBV10-3 with TRBJ1-6; tentative D call: TRBD1 (5 bases). V dropped 0 bases and J dropped 9 bases, with 12 bases sitting between them. The length of the CDR3 is 15 residues. Germline assignment: CDR1 ENHRY and CDR2 SYGVKD. Here the CDR3 reads CAISESRGPLSPLHF. In DNA, the CDR3 is TGTGCCATCAGTGAGTCGAGGGGACCACTTTCACCCCTCCACTTT.

This clonotype was counted between two and nine times. The chain uses TRBV19 and TRBJ1-1; 8 nucleotides align to TRBD1. V shed 3 bases, J shed 4 bases, and the junction held 7 bases outside the gene matches. Germline V gene lookup returns CDR1 LNHDA and CDR2 SQIVND (reference sequence). The CDR3 totals 15 residues. This CDR3 is CASSMDRVGGTEAFF. The CDR3 coding sequence is TGTGCCAGTAGTATGGACAGGGTAGGTGGCACTGAAGCTTTCTTT.

This clonotype was picked up a small number of times. The chain couples TRBV27 to TRBJ2-7, with D unresolved. Trimming removed 2 bases from V and 0 bases from J, with 11 bases in between. CDR1 and CDR2 (germline): MNHEY, SMNVEV (reference sequence). This CDR3 has 15 amino acids. The CDR3 here is CASSLGRLSSYEQYF. In DNA, the CDR3 is TGTGCCAGCAGTTTAGGGCGGCTTAGCTCCTACGAGCAGTACTTC.

The chain joins TRBV3-1 to TRBJ1-6, with 9 bases that match TRBD1. Germline V gene sequence: CDR1 LGHDT, CDR2 YNNKEL (reference sequence). The J segment lost 7 bases and the V segment lost 1 base, leaving 2 bases of the junction unmatched. The CDR3 spans 15 residues. CDR3 bases: TGTGCCAGCAGCCAAGGGGACAGGGCAAATTCACCCCTCCACTTT. The encoded protein is CASSQGDRANSPLHF.

The chain links TRBV5-6 to TRBJ2-4, with 8 positions matching TRBD1. Germline-derived CDR1 and CDR2 are SGHDT and YYEEEE. The ends lost 5 bases at V and 5 bases at J; junction bases unmatched: 6. The CDR3 loop spans 14 amino acids. The CDR3 DNA follows: TGTGCCAGCAGGGAACAGGGGGGAGAAAACATTCAGTACTTC. It yields the protein CASREQGGENIQYF.

The V call is TRBV7-3, the J call TRBJ2-3; 10 bases agree with TRBD2. V shed 4 bases and J 4 bases; nucleotides not matched to a gene: 8. Germline loops: CDR1 SGHTA, CDR2 FQGTGA. CDR3 length: 16 residues. As DNA, the CDR3 is TGTGCCAGCAGCTCGTCTAGCGGGAGACGGGCAGATACGCAGTATTTT. Encoded protein: CASSSSSGRRADTQYF.